The 14 T cell receptor beta chains presented below share a single source sample, sequenced in a study of CD8 T cells in Susac syndrome. Reverse transcription of roughly 0.45 to 1 ug RNA used random hexamers. From the immunoSEQ multiplex PCR reads, TCRdb called clonotypes with MiXCR, one entry per CDR3 protein. The table lists 160,000 or so distinct CDR3 sequences, approximately 94% of them singletons. Sequenced sample: CD4+ T cells from PBMCs. These receptors were collected from a human donor with Susac syndrome.

The chain links TRBV6-1 to TRBJ1-6; 7 nucleotides match TRBD1. Germline V gives CDR1 MNHNS, CDR2 SASEGT. The CDR3 is 16 amino acids. The V segment lost 6 bases and the J segment 6 bases; nucleotides outside the gene matches: 11. The CDR3 sequence is CASRAYPGQSNSPLHF. CDR3 DNA: TGTGCCAGCAGAGCCTATCCGGGACAGAGTAATTCACCCCTCCACTTT.

This chain connects TRBV30 to TRBJ1-1, with TRBD1 identical over 7 bases. The CDR3 sequence is 14 residues long. V gave up 1 base and J gave up 7 bases; unmatched junction bases: 9. CDR1 is GTSNPN and CDR2 is SVGIG in the germline V gene (reference sequence). CDR3 sequence: CAWSGPGGKGEAFF. The DNA for the CDR3 is TGTGCCTGGAGTGGGCCAGGGGGGAAAGGTGAAGCTTTCTTT.

The J gene is TRBJ1-6, the V gene TRBV19; D is unclear. Germline loops: CDR1 LNHDA, CDR2 SQIVND (reference sequence). The V gene lost 1 base and the J gene lost 11 bases, with 9 bases spanning the gap. This CDR3 contains 13 residues. CDR3 in amino acids: CASSIGVDPPLHF. In nucleotides, the CDR3 is TGTGCCAGTAGTATAGGTGTGGATCCACCCCTCCACTTT.

The V gene is TRBV29-1, the J gene TRBJ1-1, with 9 bases lining up with TRBD1. Trimming took 6 bases from V and 5 from J; bases not matched to a gene: 4. This CDR3 region has 12 residues. Germline V lookup: CDR1 SQVTM, CDR2 ANQGSEA. The CDR3 DNA sequence: TGCAGCGTGGACAGGGGTGGGACTGAAGCTTTCTTT. Protein: CSVDRGGTEAFF.

The V and J genes are TRBV14 and TRBJ1-2, with a weak D call TRBD1 (5 bases). V was pared by 2 bases and J by 8 bases, with 15 bases between. The CDR3 is made up of 14 amino acids. Germline lookup yields CDR1 SGHDN and CDR2 FVKESK. The CDR3 protein is CASSQNAQVGGYTF. The CDR3 DNA sequence: TGTGCCAGCAGCCAAAACGCACAGGTGGGAGGCTACACCTTC.

The V and J genes are TRBV5-1 and TRBJ2-7; 8 positions agree with TRBD1. The CDR3 is 15 amino acids. In germline, CDR1 is SGHRS, CDR2 YFSETQ. V shed 0 bases, J shed 6 bases, and the junction held 8 bases outside the gene matches. The CDR3 DNA reads as TGCGCCAGCAGCTTGGCCCAGGGGACAGGATTCGAGCAGTACTTC. It specifies CASSLAQGTGFEQYF.

The table lists this clonotype with a count of one. The rearrangement joins TRBV12-3 or TRBV12-4 to TRBJ1-2, with 7 bases that match TRBD1. The CDR3 has 15 residues. The ends lost 6 bases at V and 1 base at J; junction bases unmatched: 8. Here the CDR3 reads CASRPGDSLNYGYTF. The DNA for the CDR3 is TGTGCCAGCAGGCCCGGGGACAGCCTTAACTATGGCTACACCTTC.

The V and J genes are TRBV24-1 and TRBJ2-1, with D uncertain. The V end lost 2 bases, the J end lost 6 bases, and 10 bases lay between the germline ends. This CDR3 has 14 amino acids. Germline CDR1 and CDR2: KGHDR and SFDVKD. As DNA, the CDR3 is TGTGCCACCAGTGATTCTCCTAAGCCCAATGAGCAGTTCTTC. As protein: CATSDSPKPNEQFF.

V usage is TRBV5-1 and J usage is TRBJ2-7, with 10 bases that match TRBD1. The CDR3 is 14 amino acids. CDR1 is SGHRS, CDR2 YFSETQ, per germline. V dropped 3 bases and J dropped 2; count of bases not matched to a gene: 2. The CDR3 DNA reads TGCGCCAGCAGCTGGACAGGGGGAGCCTACGAGCAGTACTTC. Translated: CASSWTGGAYEQYF.

The chain carries TRBV9 and TRBJ2-4; D is tentatively TRBD1 or TRBD2 (5 bases each). Trimming left V 6 bases short and J 6 bases short, with 13 bases between. The CDR3 contains 13 residues. Germline V gives CDR1 SGDLS, CDR2 YYNGEE. The CDR3 loop reads CASTEGPGNIQYF. In DNA, the CDR3 is TGTGCCAGCACCGAGGGGCCTGGAAACATTCAGTACTTC.

The chain carries TRBV29-1 and TRBJ2-3; tentatively, D is TRBD1 (6 bases). CDR3 length: 13 residues. V lost 6 bases and J lost 3, with 13 bases in between. Germline V gene lookup returns CDR1 SQVTM and CDR2 ANQGSEA. The CDR3 loop is CSVQGTGTDTQYF. DNA of the CDR3: TGCAGCGTACAGGGTACGGGGACAGATACGCAGTATTTT.

The chain uses TRBV18 and TRBJ1-5; D gene ambiguous. The germline V gene encodes CDR1 KGHSH and CDR2 LQKENI. Trimming left V 3 bases short and J 1 base short, with 4 bases between. The CDR3 loop spans 13 amino acids. The CDR3 nucleotides read TGTGCCAGCTCACCTGAGAGCAATCAGCCCCAGCATTTT. As protein: CASSPESNQPQHF.

This chain uses TRBV7-8 with TRBJ1-5; D gene uncertain. Looked up from germline, CDR1 is SGHVS and CDR2 is FQNEAQ. CDR3 size: 17 residues. V gave up 4 bases and J gave up 5 bases, with 21 bases separating them. The CDR3 protein is CASSSALTRLMDQPQHF. The CDR3, as DNA: TGTGCCAGCAGCTCAGCGTTGACACGACTTATGGATCAGCCCCAGCATTTT.

The rearrangement uses TRBV30 and TRBJ2-3; no firm D call. Deletions cut 2 bases from V and 1 base from J, with 10 bases between. Per the germline V gene, CDR1 is GTSNPN and CDR2 is SVGIG (reference sequence). The CDR3 is 14 amino acids. This CDR3 reads CAWSRAKGTDTQYF. CDR3 bases: TGTGCCTGGAGTAGGGCGAAGGGCACAGATACGCAGTATTTT.